This T cell receptor beta chain derives from a study of blood T cell repertoires in COVID-19. Study-level information: COVID-19 samples from acute and convalescent phases originated in the United States, Italy and Spain. PBMCs, B-cell-depleted T cells, or T cells were the source of the cDNA or gDNA that made up the material.

J lost 6 bases, V lost 3 bases, and 10 bases had no gene match. The CDR3 runs 16 residues. The germline V gene encodes CDR1 SGDLS and CDR2 YYNGEE. Profiled with immunoSEQ multiplex PCR; TCRdb holds only in-frame clones, not every one. The sample carries 40,000 to 65,000 clones, 82% recorded once. This rearrangement joins TRBV9 to TRBJ2-3; 10 bases fit TRBD2. Sample: peripheral blood. The sequence was obtained from a human donor in a cohort sampled during active COVID-19. CDR3 protein: CASSGTSGAKVDTQYF. The CDR3, as DNA: TGTGCCAGCAGCGGGACTAGCGGCGCCAAGGTGGATACGCAGTATTTT.